Following are 15 T cell receptor beta chains from one sample sequenced in a study of blood T cell repertoires in COVID-19 (TCRdb year 2020). Preparation of the library involved the immunoSEQ multiplex PCR assay. As stored in TCRdb, this immuneACCESS dataset retains in-frame rearrangements with V and J assigned. A fraction of the clones does not appear; measured against another copy, unresolved V genes explain less than half of the discrepancy, and the remainder lacks a known reason. The sample data list approximately 160,000 clones, and approximately 88% of these were observed just once. The ten largest clones add up to roughly 9.2% of the sample. The sequenced sample consisted of peripheral blood. The receptor source for this set is a woman aged 80 or older with active or convalescent COVID-19.

Comments on this clone: The sample contains more than one DNA sequence encoding this CDR3. This chain uses TRBV19 with TRBJ1-2, with TRBD1 matching 8 bases. Germline-derived CDR1 and CDR2 are LNHDA and SQIVND (reference sequence). The CDR3 is 15 residues long. Trimming cost V 6 bases and J 4 bases; bases outside gene matches: 10. Here the CDR3 reads CASSLSTGVGYGYTF. The DNA of the CDR3 is TGTGCCAGTAGCCTATCGACAGGGGTAGGCTATGGCTACACCTTC.

V gene TRBV6-5 combines with J gene TRBJ2-7; a possible D gene is TRBD1 (6 bases). CDR1 and CDR2 (germline): MNHEY, SVGAGI. This CDR3 spans 14 amino acids. Trimming removed 0 bases from V and 3 bases from J, with 9 bases in between. CDR3 in amino acids: CASSYSGANYEQYF. CDR3 nucleotides: TGTGCCAGCAGTTACTCGGGGGCGAACTACGAGCAGTACTTC.

The chain has TRBV19 and TRBJ1-3; D is ambiguous. V was cut by 8 bases and J by 0 bases, with 11 bases left in between. CDR3 size: 14 residues. Germline-derived CDR1 and CDR2 are LNHDA and SQIVND (reference sequence). The CDR3 region is CASYDKSSGNTIYF. In DNA form, the CDR3 reads TGTGCCAGTTATGACAAGAGCTCTGGAAACACCATATATTTT.

The V and J genes are TRBV6-6 and TRBJ2-7, with 8 bases lining up with TRBD2. Looked up from germline, CDR1 is MNHNY and CDR2 is SVGAGI (reference sequence). J was trimmed by 1 base and V by 0 bases; bases with no gene match: 5. The CDR3 extends over 16 amino acids. CDR3 residues: CASSYSRGAVSYEQYF. The CDR3 bases are TGTGCCAGCAGTTACTCGCGGGGGGCCGTATCCTACGAGCAGTACTTC.

The rearrangement uses TRBV11-1 and TRBJ1-1; a weak D match, TRBD1 (5 bases). The CDR3 consists of 14 residues. The V and J ends lost 3 bases and 1 base respectively, with 9 bases between them. Germline V gene lookup returns CDR1 SGHAT and CDR2 FQDESV (reference sequence). The DNA of the CDR3 is TGTGCCAGCAGCTTGGACGGGGGGAACACTGAAGCTTTCTTT. Translated: CASSLDGGNTEAFF.

V is TRBV30 and J is TRBJ2-3; 8 nucleotides match TRBD2. Trimming cost V 1 base and J 6 bases; bases outside gene matches: 9. The CDR3 covers 15 residues. In germline, CDR1 is GTSNPN, CDR2 SVGIG (reference sequence). CDR3 DNA sequence: TGTGCCTGGAGTGGGGGACAACTAGCGGTCGATACGCAGTATTTT. It yields the protein CAWSGGQLAVDTQYF.

This chain connects TRBV7-8 to TRBJ1-1; D is possibly TRBD1 (5 bases). The V end lost 2 bases, the J end lost 8 bases, and 15 bases lay between the germline ends. This CDR3 contains 14 residues. Germline V CDR1 and CDR2: SGHVS, FQNEAQ. The CDR3 is CASSLRAGPGEAFF. CDR3 sequence (DNA): TGTGCCAGCAGCTTAAGGGCGGGACCTGGAGAAGCTTTCTTT.

This sequence joins TRBV6-2 or TRBV6-3 and TRBJ1-2, with a possible D match to TRBD1 (6 bases). Germline loops: CDR1 MNHEY, CDR2 SVGEGT. CDR3 size: 12 residues. V was shortened by 2 bases and J by 8 bases, with 9 bases between the two germline ends. As DNA, the CDR3 is TGTGCCAGCAGTTACCAGGGGAGAGGCTACACCTTC. Translation: CASSYQGRGYTF.

The chain joins TRBV5-8 to TRBJ2-1; 9 nucleotides line up with TRBD1. Losses at the gene ends were 3 bases for V and 8 bases for J; bases not matched to a gene: 9. Looked up from germline, CDR1 is SGHTS and CDR2 is YDEGEE. The CDR3 consists of 15 residues. The CDR3 loop reads CASSWRDREGYEQFF. The CDR3 coding sequence is TGTGCCAGCAGCTGGAGGGACAGGGAAGGTTATGAGCAGTTCTTC.

The CDR3 loop is CASSLPAGGSDTQYF. As DNA, the CDR3 is TGTGCCAGCAGCTTGCCGGCGGGGGGGTCAGATACGCAGTATTTT. The rearrangement links TRBV5-4 to TRBJ2-3; 9 bases match TRBD2. From germline, CDR1 is SGHNT and CDR2 YYREEE (reference sequence). The CDR3 totals 15 residues. V was pared by 1 base and J by 4 bases, with 4 bases of the junction left unmatched.

This clone was counted once. The J gene is TRBJ2-7, the V gene TRBV23-1; TRBD1 might be the D (5 bases). TRBV23-1 is an ORF, and what it does is uncertain. The V gene lost 3 bases and the J gene lost 2 bases, with 8 bases spanning the gap. The CDR3 is made up of 13 amino acids. CDR3 coding DNA: TGCGCCAGCAGTCACCCAGGGCCCTACGAGCAGTACTTC. It encodes CASSHPGPYEQYF.

The rearrangement links TRBV19 to TRBJ1-1; perhaps TRBD1 as D (5 bases). V lost 0 bases and J lost 5, with 16 bases in between. Germline CDR1 is LNHDA and CDR2 is SQIVND (reference sequence). The CDR3 is made up of 16 amino acids. CDR3 loop: CASSIDNFSGRTEAFF. CDR3 nucleotide sequence: TGTGCCAGTAGTATAGATAATTTCTCAGGGCGAACTGAAGCTTTCTTT.

The gene calls are TRBV2 and TRBJ2-5; 7 nucleotides line up with TRBD1. The V gene end was trimmed by 3 bases and the J gene end by 4 bases; junction bases not matched to a gene: 11. Germline assignment: CDR1 SNHLY and CDR2 FYNNEI. The CDR3 spans 16 residues. The CDR3 is CASSDMGQPRPETQYF. In DNA, the CDR3 is TGTGCCAGCAGTGACATGGGACAGCCCCGGCCAGAGACCCAGTACTTC.

V and J are TRBV19 and TRBJ2-3; 12 bases are a match to TRBD2. CDR1 and CDR2 (germline): LNHDA, SQIVND (reference sequence). V gave up 5 bases and J gave up 3 bases; unmatched junction bases: 3. The CDR3 is made up of 15 amino acids. The CDR3 sequence is CASSFLAGGTDTQYF. CDR3 coding DNA: TGTGCCAGTAGTTTTCTAGCGGGGGGGACAGATACGCAGTATTTT.

The chain carries TRBV7-2 and TRBJ2-7; D is possibly TRBD1 (5 bases). This CDR3 comprises 15 residues. Germline V lookup: CDR1 SGHTA, CDR2 FQGNSA. V lost 0 bases and J 0 bases, leaving 9 bases between the germline ends. The DNA of the CDR3 is TGTGCCAGCAGCTTAGCGCTAACAGGCTCCTACGAGCAGTACTTC. Protein sequence: CASSLALTGSYEQYF. Full variable domain (remainder filled in from reference TRBV7-2 and TRBJ2-7): GAGVSQSPSNKVTEKGKDVELRCDPISGHTALYWYRQSLGQGLEFLIYFQGNSAPDKSGLPSDRFSAERTGGSVSTLTIQRTQQEDSAVYLCASSLALTGSYEQYFGPGTRLTVT.